One and the same sample provided the 26 T cell receptor beta chains below, sequenced in a study of regulatory T cells in long-lasting Graves disease. The time point is: newly diagnosed GD, antithyroid drugs for less than 3 months. Following extraction of RNA from PBMCs, that RNA was used to make the TCR library. Investigators prepared the TCR beta libraries by applying iRepertoire HTBI primers and Arm-PCR of CDR3 regions. Via MiXCR, TCRdb re-called the multiplex PCR reads, giving one row per CDR3 protein. The sample has 550,000 to 700,000 distinct CDR3 sequences; around 15% are singletons. The same data also contributed to another study, on T cells in Graves' hyperthyroidism and ophthalmopathy.

The source was peripheral blood mononuclear cells (PBMCs), collected at new diagnosis, from a patient treated with antithyroid drugs. Receptors were obtained from a man aged 18 to 30 with Graves disease.

At least ten counts were recorded for this clonotype. This chain connects TRBV5-1 to TRBJ1-2; D is uncertain. The CDR3 has 13 residues. Trimming took 4 bases from V and 5 from J, leaving 12 bases between them. In germline, CDR1 is SGHRS, CDR2 YFSETQ. DNA for the CDR3: TGCGCCAGCAGCAGACCATCCACGTATGGCTACACCTTC. Protein sequence: CASSRPSTYGYTF. The variable domain in full, completed from reference TRBV5-1 and TRBJ1-2, reads KAGVTQTPRYLIKTRGQQVTLSCSPISGHRSVSWYQQTPGQGLQFLFEYFSETQRNKGNFPGRFSGRQFSNSRSEMNVSTLELGDSALYLCASSRPSTYGYTFGSGTRLTVV.

This clonotype has ten or more counts. The chain has TRBV18 and TRBJ2-6; D could derive from TRBD1 or TRBD2 (5 bases each). This CDR3 spans 15 amino acids. V shed 2 bases and J shed 0 bases, with 5 bases lying between them. From germline, CDR1 is KGHSH and CDR2 LQKENI. Written as DNA, the CDR3 is TGTGCCAGCTCACCAGGGGGCTCTGGGGCCAACGTCCTGACTTTC. Protein product: CASSPGGSGANVLTF.

This clonotype has at least ten counts. This rearrangement joins TRBV13 to TRBJ2-7; D unclear. CDR1 PRHDT and CDR2 FYEKMQ come from the germline V gene (reference sequence). CDR3 length: 12 amino acids. Between the trimmed V and J ends, which lost 6 bases and 3 bases, there was a span of 9 bases. As DNA, the CDR3 is TGTGCCAGCAGTTCGAGGAGCTACGAGCAGTACTTC. It encodes CASSSRSYEQYF.

This clonotype was counted ten times or more. The chain links TRBV20-1 to TRBJ2-5; D tentatively fits TRBD1 or TRBD2 (5 bases each). The CDR3 sequence is 12 residues long. V was cut by 3 bases and J by 7 bases, with 12 bases left in between. Germline CDR1 DFQATT, CDR2 SNEGSKA (reference sequence). CDR3 in DNA: TGCAGTGCTAGGGGGCTACGGGGGACCCAGTACTTC. Translation: CSARGLRGTQYF.

This clonotype has more than one count but fewer than ten. The V and J genes are TRBV2 and TRBJ2-3; TRBD2 matches 7 bases. The end of the DNA aligns better with TRBJ2-5, so the J call may be wrong. Germline-derived CDR1 and CDR2 are SNHLY and FYNNEI. The CDR3 is 15 residues long. The CDR3 DNA reads as TGTGCCAGCAGTGAGGGGACTACAAATTTGGAGACCCAGTACTTC. This sequence encodes CASSEGTTNLETQYF.

This clonotype was seen only a few times. The V call is TRBV28, the J call TRBJ1-4; 9 bases align to TRBD1. V lost 1 base to trimming and J lost 8 bases; unmatched junction nucleotides: 8. Germline V lookup: CDR1 MDHEN, CDR2 SYDVKM. CDR3 length: 16 amino acids. The CDR3 region has the DNA TGTGCCAGCAGTTTATTGCGGGACAGGGTTGGCGAAAAACTGTTTTTT. It specifies CASSLLRDRVGEKLFF.

Ten or more counts support this clonotype. V gene TRBV7-2 combines with J gene TRBJ2-5; TRBD2 matches 7 bases. The CDR3 totals 15 residues. CDR1 SGHTA and CDR2 FQGNSA come from the germline V gene. J was trimmed by 5 bases and V by 5 bases; bases with no gene match: 11. The CDR3 loop is CASSQWGGSGETQYF. The CDR3 DNA is TGTGCCAGCAGCCAATGGGGGGGGTCCGGGGAGACCCAGTACTTC.

This clonotype was seen repeatedly, ten times or more. The rearrangement joins TRBV13 to TRBJ2-5, with 7 bases matching TRBD2. With 5 bases clipped from V and 1 base from J, the junction kept 4 bases outside the gene matches. Germline V gene data show CDR1 as PRHDT and CDR2 as FYEKMQ (reference sequence). This CDR3 region has 14 residues. The CDR3 region has the DNA TGTGCCAGCAGCCCAACTAGCGCCCAAGAGACCCAGTACTTC. It codes for CASSPTSAQETQYF.

This chain joins TRBV9 and TRBJ1-5; D call uncertain. V was pared by 3 bases and J by 4 bases, with 8 bases between. The CDR3 is 13 residues long. Looked up from germline, CDR1 is SGDLS and CDR2 is YYNGEE. CDR3 sequence (DNA): TGTGCCAGCAGCGCCCTCCCGAATCAGCCCCAGCATTTT. Translating it yields CASSALPNQPQHF.

This clonotype has just a few counts. This rearrangement joins TRBV5-6 to TRBJ1-2; D unclear. With 1 base removed from V and 2 bases from J, the gap between germline ends came to 6 bases. The CDR3 covers 13 residues. Germline CDR1 and CDR2: SGHDT and YYEEEE. The CDR3 loop is CASSLMENYGYTF. The CDR3 nucleotides read TGTGCCAGCAGCTTGATGGAAAACTATGGCTACACCTTC.

V usage is TRBV7-3 and J usage is TRBJ2-7, with D possibly TRBD2 on 6 matching bases. This CDR3 region has 15 residues. The germline V and J ends were trimmed by 2 bases and 3 bases, with 14 bases remaining between them. CDR1 is SGHTA and CDR2 is FQGTGA in the germline V gene. The CDR3 sequence: CASSLGQTEGYEQYF. In nucleotides, the CDR3 is TGTGCCAGCAGCTTAGGTCAGACGGAGGGCTACGAGCAGTACTTC.

In its sample, this clonotype was seen many times. At one of its ends the junction is not consistent with the germline gene, which may arise from a read error. This chain joins TRBV7-9 and TRBJ2-7; D may be TRBD2 (6 bases). The CDR3 is made up of 13 amino acids. The V gene's germline CDR1 is SEHNR and CDR2 FQNEAQ (reference sequence). The CDR3 protein is CASSPTSSYEQYF. In DNA, the CDR3 is TGCGCCAGCAGCCCGACTAGTTCGTACGAGCAGTACTTC.

J is TRBJ2-4 and V is TRBV19; 11 bases agree with TRBD1. Germline CDR1 LNHDA, CDR2 SQIVND (reference sequence). Unmatched junction bases numbered 5, after V lost 6 bases and J lost 7 bases. CDR3 length equals 14 residues. DNA for the CDR3: TGTGCCAGTAGGGGGGACAGGGGGAGGAACATTCAGTACTTC. This translates into CASRGDRGRNIQYF.

The rearrangement uses TRBV7-9 and TRBJ1-4; D possibly corresponds to TRBD1 (6 bases). CDR1 is SEHNR and CDR2 is FQNEAQ in the germline V gene (reference sequence). Trimming cost V 2 bases and J 6 bases, with 13 bases left between them. The CDR3 totals 15 residues. The DNA for the CDR3 is TGTGCCAGCAGCTTACTGCCAGGGGAGGATGAAAAACTGTTTTTT. It encodes CASSLLPGEDEKLFF.

There are a few counts of this clonotype. The V gene is TRBV9, the J gene TRBJ2-1; TRBD2 matches at 7 bases. The germline CDR1 and CDR2 sequences are SGDLS and YYNGEE. With 0 bases clipped from V and 4 bases from J, the junction kept 4 bases outside the gene matches. The CDR3 spans 15 residues. The CDR3 sequence is CASSVGREGYNEQFF. CDR3 DNA: TGTGCCAGCAGCGTAGGGAGGGAGGGGTACAATGAGCAGTTCTTC.

This clonotype was seen a few times. DNA of the CDR3: TGTGCCAGCAGCTTACGGCCGGACATGCCCTACGAGCAGTACTTC. It translates to CASSLRPDMPYEQYF. The chain uses TRBV7-9 and TRBJ2-7, with a weak D call TRBD1 (5 bases). Between the trimmed V and J ends, which lost 2 bases and 2 bases, there was a span of 13 bases. CDR1 is SEHNR, CDR2 FQNEAQ, per germline (reference sequence). This CDR3 region has 15 residues. The full variable domain, rest sourced from reference TRBV7-9 and TRBJ2-7, is DTGVSQNPRHKITKRGQNVTFRCDPISEHNRLYWYRQTLGQGPEFLTYFQNEAQLEKSRLLSDRFSAERPKGSFSTLEIQRTEQGDSAMYLCASSLRPDMPYEQYFGPGTRLTVT.

This clonotype has a handful of counts. The rearrangement uses TRBV4-1 and TRBJ2-1, with TRBD1 identical over 12 bases. Germline CDR1 and CDR2: MGHRA and YSYEKL. The CDR3 is 19 amino acids. Trimming took 3 bases from V and 7 from J; bases not matched to a gene: 16. The CDR3 DNA reads as TGCGCCAGCAGCCATGCGCACCGCAAAGGGACAGGGGGCGTTAATGAGCAGTTCTTC. Residues: CASSHAHRKGTGGVNEQFF.

This clonotype was seen more than once but under ten times. This chain uses TRBV20-1 with TRBJ2-3; D possibly corresponds to TRBD2 (6 bases). The germline V gene has CDR1 DFQATT and CDR2 SNEGSKA (reference sequence). There are 15 residues in the CDR3. V was clipped by 5 bases and J by 0 bases, with 15 bases between them. This chain's CDR3 is CSAPDSGPSTDTQYF. The CDR3 DNA reads as TGCAGTGCTCCTGATAGCGGCCCTAGCACAGATACGCAGTATTTT.

This clonotype was picked up many times. The chain uses TRBV6-1 and TRBJ2-2; TRBD2 agrees at 11 bases. The junction had 5 bases not matched to a gene; V was cut back by 5 bases and J by 0 bases. Germline-derived CDR1 and CDR2 are MNHNS and SASEGT. This CDR3 is 17 amino acids long. CDR3 residues: CASSPGLAVANTGELFF. The CDR3, as DNA: TGTGCCAGCAGTCCGGGACTAGCGGTCGCGAACACCGGGGAGCTGTTTTTT.

This clonotype was seen repeatedly, ten times or more. This chain uses TRBV20-1 with TRBJ2-7; 10 bases agree with TRBD2. This CDR3 comprises 15 residues. The trim removed 5 bases at V and 3 bases at J, leaving 10 bases unmatched. The germline CDR1 and CDR2 sequences are DFQATT and SNEGSKA (reference sequence). The CDR3: CSAPRPAGGIYEQYF. The CDR3 bases are TGCAGTGCTCCGCGGCCAGCGGGAGGGATCTACGAGCAGTACTTC.

Notes on this clonotype: This may come from a read error, since a much larger clone is one base off. The chain joins TRBV20-1 to TRBJ2-1; TRBD2 matches at 13 bases. Germline CDR1 and CDR2: DFQATT and SNEGSKA (reference sequence). The CDR3 covers 17 residues. The CDR3 nucleotides read TGCAGTGCTAGACGTCGGACTAGCGGGAGCTATCACAATAAGCAGTTCTTC. Its protein is CSARRRTSGSYHNKQFF.

The V call is TRBV4-1, the J call TRBJ2-2; weak D call: TRBD1 (7 bases). Per the germline V gene, CDR1 is MGHRA and CDR2 is YSYEKL. This CDR3 is 16 amino acids long. V gave up 3 bases and J gave up 1 base, with 12 bases separating them. The CDR3 coding sequence is TGCGCCAGCAGCCAGGCGGGACAGCTGAACACCGGGGAGCTGTTTTTT. The encoded protein is CASSQAGQLNTGELFF.

Many counts were recorded for this clonotype. Here the CDR3 DNA reads TGTGCCATCAGTGGAGGGACAGGGGATTCGTATGGCTACACCTTC. Protein: CAISGGTGDSYGYTF. This chain joins TRBV10-3 and TRBJ1-2; TRBD1 matches at 10 bases. This CDR3 spans 15 amino acids. In germline, CDR1 is ENHRY, CDR2 SYGVKD. Trimming cost V 4 bases and J 5 bases; bases outside gene matches: 7.

This clonotype was found a few times. The chain couples TRBV28 to TRBJ2-7; D might be TRBD2 (5 bases). Germline CDR1 and CDR2: MDHEN and SYDVKM. CDR3 length: 18 amino acids. V lost 2 bases, J lost 2 bases, and 22 bases lay in between. CDR3 sequence reads: CASSLGRKGGWAPYEQYF. The DNA of the CDR3 is TGTGCCAGCAGTTTAGGAAGGAAGGGCGGGTGGGCCCCCTACGAGCAGTACTTC.

This clonotype was seen a few times. CDR3 sequence (DNA): TGTGCCAGCAGATATACCCGGGACAGGGCCGACACCGGGGAGCTGTTTTTT. Translating gives CASRYTRDRADTGELFF. The gene calls are TRBV7-2 and TRBJ2-2, with 9 nucleotides matching TRBD1. Trimming cost V 6 bases and J 3 bases; bases outside gene matches: 11. The CDR3 extends over 17 amino acids. The germline V gene has CDR1 SGHTA and CDR2 FQGNSA.

V gene TRBV14 combines with J gene TRBJ1-5; D is unresolved. Per germline, CDR1 SGHDN and CDR2 FVKESK. V was trimmed by 1 base and J by 4 bases, leaving 5 bases between them. The CDR3 spans 13 residues. The CDR3 here is CASSQVANQPQHF. The CDR3 DNA reads as TGTGCCAGCAGCCAAGTCGCTAATCAGCCCCAGCATTTT.